This entry lists 9 T cell receptor beta chains sequenced from one sample in a study of blood T cells in healthy people across ages. Alongside a J-beta primer mix, a sample-barcoded 5' primer served in a second PCR lasting about 6 to 11 cycles. A single record per CDR3 protein comes from TCRdb applying MiXCR to the 5' RACE reads. There are about 1,500,000 distinct CDR3 sequences in the sample; roughly 28% occur only once, and 7% to 9% lies in the top ten. Sequenced material: blood. Source of these receptors: a woman younger than 45 in good health.

This clonotype was detected a few times. This chain connects TRBV11-2 to TRBJ1-2; no clear D. Germline V gene lookup returns CDR1 SGHAT and CDR2 FQNNGV. V was clipped by 3 bases and J by 0 bases, with 8 bases between them. This CDR3 has 14 amino acids. CDR3 bases: TGTGCCAGCAGCTTCCGGGAAACTAACTATGGCTACACCTTC. Amino acids: CASSFRETNYGYTF.

This clonotype occurred a few times. The chain couples TRBV28 to TRBJ1-5; TRBD1 aligns across 12 bases. This CDR3 spans 15 amino acids. V gave up 6 bases and J gave up 6 bases; unmatched junction bases: 6. Germline V gene sequence: CDR1 MDHEN, CDR2 SYDVKM. The CDR3 loop reads CASRAGQGAGQPQHF. DNA of the CDR3: TGTGCCAGCAGAGCGGGACAGGGGGCGGGTCAGCCCCAGCATTTT.

The sample holds many counts of this clonotype. CDR3 DNA: TGCAGCGGGGACCCGGGACAGGGGGAAAAACTGTTTTTT. The encoded protein is CSGDPGQGEKLFF. This sequence joins TRBV29-1 and TRBJ1-4; 10 nucleotides agree with TRBD1. Per germline, CDR1 SQVTM and CDR2 ANQGSEA. CDR3 length: 13 amino acids. Germline trimming cut 7 bases from V and 8 bases from J; bases unmatched to any gene: 7.

This chain links TRBV12-3 or TRBV12-4 with TRBJ2-1; D unclear. V was cut by 7 bases and J by 5 bases, with 9 bases left in between. The CDR3 runs to 12 residues. The CDR3 DNA reads as TGTGCCAGCACCCTACCCAACAATGAGCAGTTCTTC. It translates to CASTLPNNEQFF.

V gene TRBV6-5 combines with J gene TRBJ2-1; 10 nucleotides match TRBD2. Losses at the gene ends were 6 bases for V and 7 bases for J; bases not matched to a gene: 12. The germline V gene has CDR1 MNHEY and CDR2 SVGAGI. The CDR3 loop spans 16 amino acids. The CDR3 DNA reads as TGTGCCAGCAGGCTACTCCGAGCGGGGGGGAGTAATGAGCAGTTCTTC. This encodes CASRLLRAGGSNEQFF.

The table lists this clonotype with a few counts. The CDR3 spells CASSLVGQVGNEQFF. The CDR3 DNA follows: TGTGCCAGCAGCTTAGTGGGGCAGGTTGGGAATGAGCAGTTCTTC. J is TRBJ2-1 and V is TRBV11-3, with D tentatively TRBD1 (5 bases). CDR1 is SGHNT and CDR2 is YENEEA in the germline V gene. The V gene lost 1 base and the J gene lost 7 bases, with 14 bases spanning the gap. This CDR3 has 15 residues.

This clonotype has a handful of counts. V gene TRBV7-9 combines with J gene TRBJ1-6, with D tentatively TRBD1 (6 bases). V was pared by 4 bases and J by 7 bases, with 11 bases between. Per germline, CDR1 SEHNR and CDR2 FQNEAQ (reference sequence). The CDR3 is 14 residues long. The chain's CDR3 is CASSSWTDNSPLHF. The CDR3 DNA sequence: TGTGCCAGCAGCTCCTGGACAGACAATTCACCCCTCCACTTT.

This sequence joins TRBV29-1 and TRBJ1-2; weak D call: TRBD1 (5 bases). This CDR3 spans 10 amino acids. The germline V and J ends were trimmed by 6 bases and 6 bases, with 8 bases remaining between them. Per germline, CDR1 SQVTM and CDR2 ANQGSEA. CDR3 in DNA: TGCAGCGTCGACAGTAATGGCTACACCTTC. Translation gives CSVDSNGYTF. Complete variable domain (other parts from reference TRBV29-1 and TRBJ1-2): SAVISQKPSRDICQRGTSLTIQCQVDSQVTMMFWYRQQPGQSLTLIATANQGSEATYESGFVIDKFPISRPNLTFSTLTVSNMSPEDSSIYLCSVDSNGYTFGSGTRLTVV.

The chain links TRBV9 to TRBJ2-7, with TRBD2 matching 10 bases. The V segment lost 4 bases and the J segment 2 bases; nucleotides outside the gene matches: 6. The CDR3 length is 15 residues. Germline values: CDR1 SGDLS, CDR2 YYNGEE. The CDR3 sequence is CASSPKREGPYEQYF. DNA for the CDR3: TGTGCCAGCAGCCCAAAGCGGGAGGGCCCCTACGAGCAGTACTTC.